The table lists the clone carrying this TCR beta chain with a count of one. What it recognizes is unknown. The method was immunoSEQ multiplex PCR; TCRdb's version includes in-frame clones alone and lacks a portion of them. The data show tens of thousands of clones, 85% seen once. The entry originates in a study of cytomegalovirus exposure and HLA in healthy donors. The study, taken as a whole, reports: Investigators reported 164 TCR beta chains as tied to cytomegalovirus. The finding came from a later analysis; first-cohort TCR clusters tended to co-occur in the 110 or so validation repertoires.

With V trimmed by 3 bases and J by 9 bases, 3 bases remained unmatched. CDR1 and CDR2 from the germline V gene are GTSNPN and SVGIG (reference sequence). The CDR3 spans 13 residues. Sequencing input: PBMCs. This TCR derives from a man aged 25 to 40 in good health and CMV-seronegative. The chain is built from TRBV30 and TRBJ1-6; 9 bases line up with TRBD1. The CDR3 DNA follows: TGTGCCTGGAGGGGGACAGGGAGTTCACCCCTCCACTTT. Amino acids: CAWRGTGSSPLHF.